These 10 T cell receptor beta chains were all obtained from the same sample, sequenced in a study of blood T cell repertoires in COVID-19. This table comes from immunoSEQ multiplex PCR, and its TCRdb copy is limited to in-frame clones, with some not included. The sample carries around 70,000 clones, around 87% recorded once. The sample was peripheral blood. The receptors were gathered from a woman aged 80 or over with active or convalescent COVID-19.

This clone was recorded once. This rearrangement joins TRBV11-2 to TRBJ2-7; weak D call: TRBD2 (6 bases). Looked up from germline, CDR1 is SGHAT and CDR2 is FQNNGV. The CDR3 extends over 16 amino acids. The V gene lost 5 bases and the J gene lost 1 base, with 18 bases spanning the gap. The DNA for the CDR3 is TGTGCCAGCAGCGCGGATCCGGGACTGGGTTCCTACGAGCAGTACTTC. It translates to CASSADPGLGSYEQYF.

This clone is termed medium-sized. The rearrangement uses TRBV6-5 and TRBJ2-7, with a possible D match to TRBD1 (6 bases). The CDR3 is made up of 14 amino acids. The V end lost 5 bases, the J end lost 2 bases, and 13 bases lay between the germline ends. CDR1 and CDR2 from the germline V gene are MNHEY and SVGAGI. The CDR3 DNA reads as TGTGCCAGCAGTACGACAGGATCTGCCTACGAGCAGTACTTC. Translating gives CASSTTGSAYEQYF.

This chain connects TRBV3-1 (or the pseudogene TRBV3-2) to TRBJ2-7; TRBD1 matches 9 bases. This CDR3 is 16 amino acids long. Losses at the gene ends were 1 base for V and 2 bases for J; bases not matched to a gene: 6. Germline CDR1 is LGHDT and CDR2 is YNNKEL (reference sequence). The CDR3 region has the DNA TGTGCCAGCAGCCAAGCCCCCGGGACAGGGACCTACGAGCAGTACTTC. It codes for CASSQAPGTGTYEQYF.

V usage is TRBV7-9 and J usage is TRBJ1-5; weak D call: TRBD1 (5 bases). CDR3 length: 16 residues. Germline V gene sequence: CDR1 SEHNR, CDR2 FQNEAQ (reference sequence). The germline V and J ends were trimmed by 8 bases and 0 bases, with 17 bases remaining between them. Written as DNA, the CDR3 is TGTGCCAGCGACATTGGAGGGGACTATAGCAATCAGCCCCAGCATTTT. Translating gives CASDIGGDYSNQPQHF.

There are a few counts of this clone. The chain employs TRBV7-3 and TRBJ1-2, with D uncertain. The CDR3 is 14 residues long. Trimming took 4 bases from V and 6 from J, leaving 15 bases between them. Per the germline V gene, CDR1 is SGHTA and CDR2 is FQGTGA. DNA of the CDR3: TGTGCCAGCAGCTCCCCCTCGGGGTTCAATGGCTACACCTTC. Its protein product is CASSSPSGFNGYTF.

The rearrangement joins TRBV7-2 to TRBJ2-7; 8 bases fit TRBD1. With V trimmed by 2 bases and J by 6 bases, 9 bases remained unmatched. Germline assignment: CDR1 SGHTA and CDR2 FQGNSA. The CDR3 sequence is 15 residues long. CDR3 nucleotide sequence: TGTGCCAGCAGCTTATTTGGCAGGGGGCCGAGCGAGCAGTACTTC. The encoded protein is CASSLFGRGPSEQYF. Drawing the rest from reference TRBV7-2 and TRBJ2-7, the complete variable domain is GAGVSQSPSNKVTEKGKDVELRCDPISGHTALYWYRQSLGQGLEFLIYFQGNSAPDKSGLPSDRFSAERTGGSVSTLTIQRTQQEDSAVYLCASSLFGRGPSEQYFGPGTRLTVT.

The chain couples TRBV11-2 to TRBJ1-6, with a weak D call TRBD1 (5 bases). V lost 0 bases, J lost 11 bases, and 14 bases lay in between. Germline V gene data show CDR1 as SGHAT and CDR2 as FQNNGV. This CDR3 has 15 amino acids. The DNA of the CDR3 is TGTGCCAGCAGCTTAGAAGCCGCCTTAGGGGCACCCCTCCACTTT. Translated, it gives CASSLEAALGAPLHF.

J is TRBJ2-2 and V is TRBV6-2 or TRBV6-3; D might be TRBD2 (6 bases). Trimming stripped 5 bases from V and 5 bases from J, with 12 bases between. The CDR3 consists of 14 residues. Per the germline V gene, CDR1 is MNHEY and CDR2 is SVGEGT. The CDR3 loop reads CASSPGLITGELFF. CDR3 in DNA: TGTGCCAGCAGTCCGGGACTCATAACCGGGGAGCTGTTTTTT.

The chain combines TRBV5-4 with TRBJ2-1, with a weak D call TRBD1 (5 bases). The germline gives CDR1 SGHNT, CDR2 YYREEE (reference sequence). V lost 4 bases and J lost 8, with 13 bases in between. The CDR3 is 13 amino acids. CDR3 DNA: TGTGCCAGCAGCCAGACCATCAGGGATGAGCAGTTCTTC. Its protein is CASSQTIRDEQFF.

The V gene is TRBV18, the J gene TRBJ2-5; D ambiguous. Germline V lookup: CDR1 KGHSH, CDR2 LQKENI. The CDR3 has 14 amino acids. Trimming shortened V by 2 bases and J by 1 base, and 8 bases separated the two germline ends. CDR3 in DNA: TGTGCCAGCTCACCAGGAGCGACCCAAGAGACCCAGTACTTC. Translation gives CASSPGATQETQYF.